The 16 T cell receptor delta chains reported below all come from one sample, sequenced in a study of gamma-delta chains in newborns, infants, children. TCRdb reprocessed the reads using CATT. The sample comprises nearly 8,500 delta-chain clones, approximately 1.5% of which are singletons, and 6.5% to 9.5% rests with the top ten. Specimen: blood. The receptors derive from a child who was a newborn, infant or young child, either healthy, febrile or measles-vaccinated (not recorded which).

This sequence joins TRDV1 and TRDJ1; no clear D. Germline CDR1 is TSWWSYY and CDR2 is QGS. The CDR3 is 14 amino acids. Trimming cost V 4 bases and J 8 bases, with 17 bases left between them. CDR3 protein: CALGVLRGPLKLIF. CDR3 DNA: TGTGCTCTTGGGGTGCTTAGGGGTCCATTGAAACTCATCTTT.

Details on this clone: A much more abundant neighbour one base away suggests this may be a read error. V is TRDV1 and J is TRDJ1, with a possible D match to TRDD2 (6 bases). V was trimmed by 0 bases and J by 0 bases, leaving 35 bases between them. The CDR3 extends over 24 amino acids. Germline CDR1 reads TSWWSYY; CDR2 reads QGS. CDR3 sequence reads: CALGELVGKVLQSLVFMYTDKLIF. The CDR3 DNA reads TGTGCTCTTGGGGAACTAGTCGGCAAGGTCCTACAGTCTCTGGTCTTTATGTACACCGATAAACTCATCTTT.

On this clone: This CDR3 is also generated by other DNA sequences in the sample. The V and J genes are TRDV1 and TRDJ1; 11 nucleotides line up with TRDD3. J lost 2 bases, V lost 0 bases, and 20 bases had no gene match. CDR1 is TSWWSYY and CDR2 is QGS in the germline V gene. The CDR3 runs 22 residues. The CDR3 here is CALGELVLCVKLGDMPTDKLIF. Written as DNA, the CDR3 is TGTGCTCTTGGGGAACTGGTTCTGTGTGTCAAACTGGGGGATATGCCGACCGATAAACTCATCTTT.

This clone has just a few counts. At residue 11, the TCRdb amino acid sequence and the translated nucleotide sequence differ, so the protein here is the DNA translation. The chain carries TRDV1 and TRDJ1; TRDD3 is a possible D gene (5 bases). This CDR3 comprises 19 residues. CDR1 is TSWWSYY and CDR2 is QGS in the germline V gene. Trimming pared 4 bases from V and 0 bases from J, leaving 24 bases between. As DNA, the CDR3 is TGTGCTCTTGGGGCCGTTACAACCTTGTACCGGGGGCACACCGATAAACTCATCTTT. This translates into CALGAVTTLYRGHTDKLIF.

This clone is labeled medium-sized (0.01 to 0.1%). This rearrangement joins TRDV1 to TRDJ1; a possible D gene is TRDD2 (9 bases). Trimming cost V 3 bases and J 0 bases, with 32 bases left between them. The V gene's germline CDR1 is TSWWSYY and CDR2 QGS. The CDR3 is 22 amino acids. The CDR3 nucleotides are TGTGCTCTTGGGGACCGAAGGCCTTCCTACCCTTACTGGGGGCCCAACACCGATAAACTCATCTTT. It specifies CALGDRRPSYPYWGPNTDKLIF.

On this clone: The TCRdb protein, from a much larger clone, departs from this DNA's translation at residue 13, likely by read error; the protein shown derives from the DNA. This chain links TRDV2 with TRDJ1, with TRDD3 matching 8 bases. Germline V gene data show CDR1 as GEAIGNYY and CDR2 as EKD. The length of the CDR3 is 15 residues. Written as DNA, the CDR3 is TGTGCCTGTGACACCGGCGACTGGGGGCCGGATAAACCCATCTTT. Translated, it gives CACDTGDWGPDKPIF.

To note about this clone: At one boundary the junction diverges from the germline segment, which might be a read error. The same CDR3 can be traced to other DNA sequences in this sample. The chain joins TRDV2 to TRDJ3; 10 nucleotides agree with TRDD3. CDR1 GEAIGNYY and CDR2 EKD come from the germline V gene. This CDR3 has 22 residues. CDR3 DNA sequence: TGTGCCTGCGACACCCCTAATACTGGGGGATCTCCCTTCTCCTGGGACACCCGACAGATGTTTTTC. The encoded protein is CACDTPNTGGSPFSWDTRQMFF.

The sample holds a few counts of this clone. A read error likely explains this, since a far larger clone differs by one base. The same CDR3 can be traced to other DNA sequences in this sample. V gene TRDV2 combines with J gene TRDJ3, with 7 bases matching TRDD3. The CDR3 consists of 16 residues. Germline V gives CDR1 GEAIGNYY, CDR2 EKD. CDR3 protein: CACDWGSSWDTRQMFF. The CDR3 DNA sequence: TGTGCCTGTGACTGGGGGAGCTCCTGGGACACTCGACAGATGTTTTTC.

This clone is classed as medium-sized (0.01 to 0.1%). In the same sample, other DNA sequences code for this CDR3. The chain uses TRDV2 and TRDJ1; 8 bases agree with TRDD3. The CDR3 extends over 14 amino acids. J lost 0 bases, V lost 2 bases, and 1 base had no gene match. CDR1 is GEAIGNYY, CDR2 EKD, per germline. The CDR3 reads CACDNGGYTDKLIF. The CDR3 DNA reads as TGTGCCTGTGACAATGGGGGATACACCGATAAACTCATCTTT.

This clone has only a few counts. One base away lies a much larger clone, so this may be a sequencing read error. This sample also contains other DNA sequences that code for the same CDR3. V and J are TRDV2 and TRDJ3, with 11 bases aligning to TRDD3. This CDR3 spans 21 amino acids. Germline CDR1 is GEAIGNYY and CDR2 is EKD. The CDR3 region is CACDTLLGDRRIPWDTRQMFF. The CDR3 nucleotides read TGTGCCTGCGACACCTTACTGGGGGATAGGAGGATACCCTGGGACACCCGACAGATGTTTTTC.

This sequence joins TRDV1 and TRDJ1, with 13 bases that match TRDD3. J gave up 5 bases and V 0 bases, and 18 bases lay outside the gene matches. CDR3 length equals 21 residues. Germline assignment: CDR1 TSWWSYY and CDR2 QGS. The chain's CDR3 is CALGELGPRGYWGIREDKLIF. CDR3 coding DNA: TGTGCTCTTGGGGAACTCGGGCCACGGGGGTACTGGGGGATACGCGAAGATAAACTCATCTTT.

By proportion, this clone is medium-sized (0.01 to 0.1%). The chain uses TRDV1 and TRDJ1; TRDD3 might be the D (6 bases). This CDR3 has 18 amino acids. Trimming pared 3 bases from V and 6 bases from J, leaving 26 bases between. The germline CDR1 and CDR2 sequences are TSWWSYY and QGS. The CDR3 coding sequence is TGTGCTCTTGGGGAGTATTTCCCTTCGGGGATTACCCCGCATAAACTCATCTTT. Its translation is CALGEYFPSGITPHKLIF.

The chain is built from TRDV1 and TRDJ1; 10 bases map to TRDD3. The J gene is not listed in TCRdb, so it was assigned here from a DNA match to germline. V dropped 1 base and J dropped 2; count of bases not matched to a gene: 22. Germline V gene sequence: CDR1 TSWWSYY, CDR2 QGS. The CDR3 covers 22 residues. CDR3 sequence (DNA): TGTGCTCTTGGGGAACCCCCTCGGGGGATACGCAGGGGCGGGGGGGGTACCGATAAACTCATCTTT. The encoded protein is CALGEPPRGIRRGGGGTDKLIF.

Concerning this clone itself: This DNA's translation and the protein TCRdb lists, from a much larger clone, do not match at residue 14, likely due to a read error; the protein shown is translated from the DNA. The same CDR3 also results from other DNA sequences found in this sample. V and J are TRDV2 and TRDJ1, with 8 bases that match TRDD3. CDR1 is GEAIGNYY, CDR2 EKD, per germline. There are 16 residues in the CDR3. The CDR3, as DNA: TGTGCCTGTGACACCCGGGGGATAGTGGGGACCGATAAATTCATCTTT. Protein: CACDTRGIVGTDKFIF.

The table lists this clone with a few counts. The protein here is the DNA translation, as the TCRdb protein differs from it at residue 8. This chain connects TRDV1 to TRDJ1; 9 nucleotides align to TRDD3. J gave up 0 bases and V 1 base, and 12 bases lay outside the gene matches. The CDR3 consists of 19 residues. Per the germline V gene, CDR1 is TSWWSYY and CDR2 is QGS. The CDR3 is CALGEPQHTGGKDTDKLIF. As DNA, the CDR3 is TGTGCTCTTGGGGAACCCCAACATACTGGGGGAAAAGACACCGATAAACTCATCTTT.

Points on this clone: Within the sample, other DNA sequences also encode this same CDR3. The genes are TRDV1 and TRDJ1, with 9 bases lining up with TRDD3. Germline-derived CDR1 and CDR2 are TSWWSYY and QGS. The CDR3 is made up of 22 amino acids. The J segment lost 2 bases and the V segment lost 1 base, leaving 23 bases of the junction unmatched. Here the CDR3 DNA reads TGTGCTCTTGGGGAACCTCGGCCTTCCCCTACTGGGGGACACACGGGGACCGATAAACTCATCTTT. It yields the protein CALGEPRPSPTGGHTGTDKLIF.